These 8 T cell receptor beta chains were sequenced from one sample in a study of siplizumab effects on memory and regulatory T cells. The protocol was immunoSEQ multiplex PCR, while the TCRdb copy is restricted to in-frame clones and leaves out a portion. The sample yields approximately 75,000 clones, approximately 93% seen once. Source material: CD8+ T cells sorted from blood. These receptors came from a human donor in good health.

The genes are TRBV7-9 and TRBJ2-3; D not resolved. Trimming pared 11 bases from V and 0 bases from J, leaving 15 bases between. CDR1 is SEHNR and CDR2 is FQNEAQ in the germline V gene (reference sequence). The CDR3 spans 14 residues. In DNA form, the CDR3 reads TGTGCCGCGTCGGATTTAACTAGCACAGATACGCAGTATTTT. It translates to CAASDLTSTDTQYF.

V usage is TRBV5-1 and J usage is TRBJ2-7; perhaps D is TRBD1 or TRBD2 (6 bases each). The CDR3 is 14 residues long. Per the germline V gene, CDR1 is SGHRS and CDR2 is YFSETQ. V lost 4 bases to trimming and J lost 1 base, with 12 bases between them. The CDR3 DNA follows: TGCGCCAGCAGCCCGGGGGCGATTTCCTACGAGCAGTACTTC. Translated: CASSPGAISYEQYF. The full variable domain, its missing parts supplied by reference TRBV5-1 and TRBJ2-7, is KAGVTQTPRYLIKTRGQQVTLSCSPISGHRSVSWYQQTPGQGLQFLFEYFSETQRNKGNFPGRFSGRQFSNSRSEMNVSTLELGDSALYLCASSPGAISYEQYFGPGTRLTVT.

This clone has only a few counts. The V call is TRBV2, the J call TRBJ1-1; possibly TRBD1 for D (5 bases). The CDR3 has 11 amino acids. The germline V and J ends were trimmed by 2 bases and 10 bases, with 8 bases remaining between them. Germline values: CDR1 SNHLY, CDR2 FYNNEI. The CDR3 nucleotides are TGTGCCAGCAGTGAAAGGGGATTAGCTTTCTTT. This translates into CASSERGLAFF.

This sequence joins TRBV5-6 and TRBJ2-3; D is possibly TRBD2 (6 bases). The CDR3 consists of 12 residues. CDR1 is SGHDT, CDR2 YYEEEE, per germline. V gave up 2 bases and J gave up 7 bases, with 8 bases separating them. For the CDR3, the DNA is TGTGCCAGCAGCTTAGGAGGGAATACGCAGTATTTT. The encoded protein is CASSLGGNTQYF.

V and J are TRBV28 and TRBJ2-1; 7 nucleotides agree with TRBD2. From germline, CDR1 is MDHEN and CDR2 SYDVKM. The CDR3 length is 15 residues. V trimming: 6 bases; J trimming: 5 bases; junction bases outside the gene matches: 10. The CDR3 here is CASSTTSSGDNEQFF. The CDR3 nucleotides are TGTGCCAGCAGCACTACCTCCAGCGGGGACAATGAGCAGTTCTTC.

This clone was picked up a small number of times. The gene calls are TRBV28 and TRBJ2-7; perhaps TRBD1 as D (5 bases). Between the trimmed V and J ends, which lost 2 bases and 5 bases, there was a span of 10 bases. CDR1 MDHEN and CDR2 SYDVKM come from the germline V gene. The CDR3 is made up of 13 amino acids. CDR3 loop: CASSLAGIHEQYF. CDR3 coding DNA: TGTGCCAGCAGTTTAGCAGGGATCCACGAGCAGTACTTC.

The chain recombines TRBV7-8 with TRBJ1-1; D is possibly TRBD1 (5 bases). V was shortened by 4 bases and J by 0 bases, with 15 bases between the two germline ends. Per germline, CDR1 SGHVS and CDR2 FQNEAQ. The CDR3 has 16 amino acids. For the CDR3, the DNA is TGTGCCAGCAGCTCCGACTGGGGGGGGATGAACACTGAAGCTTTCTTT. Encoded protein: CASSSDWGGMNTEAFF.

This clone was seen at least ten times. V gene TRBV19 combines with J gene TRBJ1-1, with D maybe TRBD1 (5 bases). This CDR3 has 15 residues. Per germline, CDR1 LNHDA and CDR2 SQIVND (reference sequence). V was pared by 9 bases and J by 4 bases, with 21 bases between. The DNA of the CDR3 is TGTGCCAGCGTGGACAACACGGCTCTCGGCACTGAAGCTTTCTTT. This codes for CASVDNTALGTEAFF.